This T cell receptor (beta chain) was identified during a study of cytomegalovirus exposure and HLA in healthy donors. Study-wide results and limits: Beyond CMV serostatus, there was no information to go on about immune exposure.

This clone was observed a few times. Its antigen is unknown. Researchers ran the PCR with 60 Vbeta and 13 Jbeta primers. The table came from immunoSEQ multiplex PCR; TCRdb's copy has only in-frame clones and leaves some out. The sample carries around 100,000 clones, about 70% recorded once. The CDR3 spans 14 residues. Germline V gene data show CDR1 as MNHNS and CDR2 as SASEGT. After removal of 6 bases from V and 7 bases from J, the junction contained 4 bases not matched to a gene. The specimen sequenced was PBMCs. The sequence derives from a woman aged 25 to 39 in good health and CMV-seronegative. This chain uses TRBV6-1 with TRBJ2-3; TRBD2 aligns across 13 bases. The CDR3 region is CASRTSGGQHTQYF. For the CDR3, the DNA is TGTGCCAGCAGGACTAGCGGGGGGCAGCATACGCAGTATTTT.